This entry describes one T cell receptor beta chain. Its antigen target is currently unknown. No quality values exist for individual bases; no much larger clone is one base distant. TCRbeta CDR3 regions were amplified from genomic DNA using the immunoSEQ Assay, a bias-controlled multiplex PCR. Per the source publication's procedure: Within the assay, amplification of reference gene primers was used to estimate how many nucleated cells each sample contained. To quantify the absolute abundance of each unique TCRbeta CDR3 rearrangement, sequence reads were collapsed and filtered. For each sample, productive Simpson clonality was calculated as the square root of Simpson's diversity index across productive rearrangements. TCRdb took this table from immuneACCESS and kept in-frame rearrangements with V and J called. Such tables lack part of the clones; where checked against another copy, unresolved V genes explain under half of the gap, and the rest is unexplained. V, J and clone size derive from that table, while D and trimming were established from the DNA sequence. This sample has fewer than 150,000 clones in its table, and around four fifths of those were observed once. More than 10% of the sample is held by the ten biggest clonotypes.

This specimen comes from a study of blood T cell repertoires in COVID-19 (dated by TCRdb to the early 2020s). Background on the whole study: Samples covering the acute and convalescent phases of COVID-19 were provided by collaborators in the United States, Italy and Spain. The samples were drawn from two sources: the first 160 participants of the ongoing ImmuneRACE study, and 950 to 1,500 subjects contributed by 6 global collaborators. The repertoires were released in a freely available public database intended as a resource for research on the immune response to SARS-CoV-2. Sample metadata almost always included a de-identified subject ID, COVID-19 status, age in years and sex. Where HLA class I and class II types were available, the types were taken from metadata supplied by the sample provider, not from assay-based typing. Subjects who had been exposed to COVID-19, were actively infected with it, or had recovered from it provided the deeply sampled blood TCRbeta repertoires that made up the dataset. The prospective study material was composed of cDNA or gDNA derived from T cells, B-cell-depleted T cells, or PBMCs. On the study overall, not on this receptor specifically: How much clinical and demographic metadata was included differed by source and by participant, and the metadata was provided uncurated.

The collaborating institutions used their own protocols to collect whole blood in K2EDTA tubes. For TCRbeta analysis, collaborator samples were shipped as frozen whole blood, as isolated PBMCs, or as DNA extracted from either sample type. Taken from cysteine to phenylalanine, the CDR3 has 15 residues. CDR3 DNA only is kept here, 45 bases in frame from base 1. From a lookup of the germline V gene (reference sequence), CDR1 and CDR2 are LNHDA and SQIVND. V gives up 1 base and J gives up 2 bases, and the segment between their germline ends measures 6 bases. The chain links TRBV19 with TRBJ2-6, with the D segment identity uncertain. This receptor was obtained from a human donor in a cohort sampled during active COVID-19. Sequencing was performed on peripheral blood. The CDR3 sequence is CASSIGSPGANVLTF. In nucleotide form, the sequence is TGTGCCAGTAGTATAGGCAGTCCTGGGGCCAACGTCCTGACTTTC. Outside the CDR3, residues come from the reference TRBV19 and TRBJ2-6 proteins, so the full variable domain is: DGGITQSPKYLFRKEGQNVTLSCEQNLNHDAMYWYRQDPGQGLRLIYYSQIVNDFQKGDIAEGYSVSREKKESFPLTVTSAQKNPTAFYLCASSIGSPGANVLTFGAGSRLTVL.